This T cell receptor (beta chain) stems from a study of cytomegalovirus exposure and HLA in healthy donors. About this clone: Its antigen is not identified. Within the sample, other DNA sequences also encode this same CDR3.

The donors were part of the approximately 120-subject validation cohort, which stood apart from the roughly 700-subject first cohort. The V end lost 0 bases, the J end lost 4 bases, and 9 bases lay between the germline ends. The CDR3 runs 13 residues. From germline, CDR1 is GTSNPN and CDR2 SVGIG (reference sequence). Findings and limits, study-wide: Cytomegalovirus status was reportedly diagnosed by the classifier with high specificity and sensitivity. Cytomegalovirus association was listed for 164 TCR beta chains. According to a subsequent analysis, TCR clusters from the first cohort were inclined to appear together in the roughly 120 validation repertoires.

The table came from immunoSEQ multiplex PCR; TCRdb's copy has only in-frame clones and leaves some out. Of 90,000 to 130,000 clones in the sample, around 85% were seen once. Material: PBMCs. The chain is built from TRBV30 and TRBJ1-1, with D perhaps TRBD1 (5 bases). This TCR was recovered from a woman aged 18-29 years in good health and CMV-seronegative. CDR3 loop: CAWSVTGGTEAFF. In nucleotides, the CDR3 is TGTGCCTGGAGTGTAACGGGGGGCACTGAAGCTTTCTTT.